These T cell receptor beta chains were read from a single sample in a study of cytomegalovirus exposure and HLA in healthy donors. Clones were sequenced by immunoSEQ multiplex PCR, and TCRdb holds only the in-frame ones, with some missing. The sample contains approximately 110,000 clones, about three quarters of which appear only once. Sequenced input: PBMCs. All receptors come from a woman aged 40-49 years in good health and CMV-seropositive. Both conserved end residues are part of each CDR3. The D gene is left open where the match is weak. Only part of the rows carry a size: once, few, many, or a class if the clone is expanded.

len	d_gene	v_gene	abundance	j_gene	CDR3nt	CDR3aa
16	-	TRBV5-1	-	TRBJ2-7	TGCGCCAGCAGCTTGGCCGGGGGACAGCGGACCTACGAGCAGTACTTC	CASSLAGGQRTYEQYF
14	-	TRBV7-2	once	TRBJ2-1	TGTGCCAGCAGCTTGTCGGCGGGGTACAATGAGCAGTTCTTC	CASSLSAGYNEQFF
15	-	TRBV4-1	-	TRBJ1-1	TGCGCCAGCAGCCAAGACAGGGAAGTGAACACTGAAGCTTTCTTT	CASSQDREVNTEAFF
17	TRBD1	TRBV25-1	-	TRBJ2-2	TGTGCCAGCAGTGACATGGACAGGCATGATGGCACCGGGGAGCTGTTTTTT	CASSDMDRHDGTGELFF
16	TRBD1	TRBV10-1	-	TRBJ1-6	TGCGCCAGCCGAACCGCGACAGGGGTCATAGAGTCACCCCTCCACTTT	CASRTATGVIESPLHF
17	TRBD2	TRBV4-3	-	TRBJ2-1	TGCGCCAGCAGCCAAGAACCCCCCAGCGGGGACTACAATGAGCAGTTCTTC	CASSQEPPSGDYNEQFF
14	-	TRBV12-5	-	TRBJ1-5	TGTGCTAGCTTACAGGACCTGCTAAATCAGCCCCAGCATTTT	CASLQDLLNQPQHF
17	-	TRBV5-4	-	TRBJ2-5	TGTGCCAGCAGCTTGGGCCGTAGTATAACAGCCCAAGAGACCCAGTACTTC	CASSLGRSITAQETQYF
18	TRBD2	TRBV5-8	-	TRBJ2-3	TGTGCCAGCAGCCGCGGACTCCTCCTAGCGGGGGGCACAGATACGCAGTATTTT	CASSRGLLLAGGTDTQYF
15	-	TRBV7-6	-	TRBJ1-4	TGTGCCAGCAGCTTGGAGGGCTCCTCTTCGGCAAAACTGTTTTTT	CASSLEGSSSAKLFF
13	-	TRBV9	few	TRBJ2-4	TGTGCCAGCAGCGTAGAGGGGTCAAACATTCAGTACTTC	CASSVEGSNIQYF
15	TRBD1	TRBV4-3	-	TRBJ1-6	TGCGCCAGCAGCCGAGGGACAGGGACAGATTCACCCCTCCACTTT	CASSRGTGTDSPLHF
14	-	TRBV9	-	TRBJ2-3	TGTGCCAGCAGCGTAGCCGGGTCCACAGATACGCAGTATTTT	CASSVAGSTDTQYF
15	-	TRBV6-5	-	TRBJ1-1	TGTGCCAGCAGTGCCCCTCGGGAGGGGAACACTGAAGCTTTCTTT	CASSAPREGNTEAFF
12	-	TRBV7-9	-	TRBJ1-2	TGTGCCAGCAGCTTACAGGACTATGGCTACACCTTC	CASSLQDYGYTF
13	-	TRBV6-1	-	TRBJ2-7	TGTGCCAGCAGCCAATCAATCATCCACGAGCAGTACTTC	CASSQSIIHEQYF
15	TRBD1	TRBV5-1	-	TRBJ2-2	TGCGCCAGCAGCGGGGCAGGGGGCCAGGCCGGGGAGCTGTTTTTT	CASSGAGGQAGELFF
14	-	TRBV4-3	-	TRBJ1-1	TGCGCCAGCAGCCAAGATTGGGACGGGGGGCGAGCTTTCTTT	CASSQDWDGGRAFF
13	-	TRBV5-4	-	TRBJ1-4	TGTGCCAGCAGCTTGGCCGCTAATGAAAAACTGTTTTTT	CASSLAANEKLFF
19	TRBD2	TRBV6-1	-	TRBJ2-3	TGTGCCAGCAGTGTACTAGCGGGGGGCCTCTTCCCTAGCACAGATACGCAGTATTTT	CASSVLAGGLFPSTDTQYF
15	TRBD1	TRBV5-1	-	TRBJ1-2	TGCGCCAGCAGCTTGGTGCCGGGACAGCACTATGGCTACACCTTC	CASSLVPGQHYGYTF
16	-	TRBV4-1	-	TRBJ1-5	TGCGCCAGCAGCCAAGGTGCGGGGCTTAGCAATCAGCCCCAGCATTTT	CASSQGAGLSNQPQHF
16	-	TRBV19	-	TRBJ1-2	TGTGCCAGTAGTAGGGGGCAGACACTGCTTTCGGGTGGCTACACCTTC	CASSRGQTLLSGGYTF
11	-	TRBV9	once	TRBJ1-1	TGTGCCAGCGGTGAGGGTTCTGAAGCTTTCTTT	CASGEGSEAFF
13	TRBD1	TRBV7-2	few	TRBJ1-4	TGTGCCAGCAGCGGAGGGACAGGGTGGAAACTGTTTTTT	CASSGGTGWKLFF
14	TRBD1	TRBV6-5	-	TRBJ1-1	TGTGCCAGCAGTACCTTACAGGGGATCGCTGAAGCTTTCTTT	CASSTLQGIAEAFF
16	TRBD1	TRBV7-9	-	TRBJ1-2	TGTGCCAGCAGCTTAGCTCCGGGACAGGCACATCATGGCTACACCTTC	CASSLAPGQAHHGYTF
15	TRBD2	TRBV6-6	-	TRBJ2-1	TGTGCCAGCAGACTCCTAGCGGGGGGGCTCAATGAGCAGTTCTTC	CASRLLAGGLNEQFF
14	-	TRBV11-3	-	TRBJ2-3	TGTGCCAGCAGCACCAGGGGGGCTGGAGATACGCAGTATTTT	CASSTRGAGDTQYF
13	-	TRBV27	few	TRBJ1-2	TGTGCCAGCAGTTTTGGGGAGGGCTATGGCTACACCTTC	CASSFGEGYGYTF
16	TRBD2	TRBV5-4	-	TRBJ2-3	TGTGCCAGCAGCATCCGACTAGCGGGGTCGGCAGATACGCAGTATTTT	CASSIRLAGSADTQYF
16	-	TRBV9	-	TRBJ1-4	TGTGCCAGCAGCGTAGCCCCAGGGGAGGGCGGAGAAAAACTGTTTTTT	CASSVAPGEGGEKLFF
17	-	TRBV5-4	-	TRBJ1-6	TGTGCCAGCAGCTTGGGGCAGGGAAACTCCTATAATTCACCCCTCCACTTT	CASSLGQGNSYNSPLHF
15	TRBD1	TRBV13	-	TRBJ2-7	TGTGCCAGCAGCGCTAGGGACAGGGGTGTGACCGAGCAGTACTTC	CASSARDRGVTEQYF
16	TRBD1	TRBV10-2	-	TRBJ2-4	TGCGCCAGCAGGATAGCAGGGGGCGCGTCCAAAAACATTCAGTACTTC	CASRIAGGASKNIQYF
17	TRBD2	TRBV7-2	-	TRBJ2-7	TGTGCCAGCAGCGCCCCGGGACTAGCGGGGGCTTCCTACGAGCAGTACTTC	CASSAPGLAGASYEQYF
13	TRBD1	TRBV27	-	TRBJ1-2	TGTGCCAGCAGTTTGGGACAGGACTATGGCTACACCTTC	CASSLGQDYGYTF
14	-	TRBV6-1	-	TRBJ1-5	TGTGCCAGCAATGCAGGGATTAGCAATCAGCCCCAGCATTTT	CASNAGISNQPQHF
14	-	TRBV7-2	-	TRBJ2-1	TGTGCCAGCAGTCTTAGTAGCTCCTACAATGAGCAGTTCTTC	CASSLSSSYNEQFF
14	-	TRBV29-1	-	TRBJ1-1	TGCAGCGTCCGCGGCTCCGGGACACCAATTGAAGCTTTCTTT	CSVRGSGTPIEAFF
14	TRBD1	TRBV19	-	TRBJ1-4	TGTGCCAGTAGTCAGACAGGGCAAAATGAAAAACTGTTTTTT	CASSQTGQNEKLFF
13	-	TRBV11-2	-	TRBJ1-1	TGTGCCAGCAGCTTAGATATGAACACTGAAGCTTTCTTT	CASSLDMNTEAFF